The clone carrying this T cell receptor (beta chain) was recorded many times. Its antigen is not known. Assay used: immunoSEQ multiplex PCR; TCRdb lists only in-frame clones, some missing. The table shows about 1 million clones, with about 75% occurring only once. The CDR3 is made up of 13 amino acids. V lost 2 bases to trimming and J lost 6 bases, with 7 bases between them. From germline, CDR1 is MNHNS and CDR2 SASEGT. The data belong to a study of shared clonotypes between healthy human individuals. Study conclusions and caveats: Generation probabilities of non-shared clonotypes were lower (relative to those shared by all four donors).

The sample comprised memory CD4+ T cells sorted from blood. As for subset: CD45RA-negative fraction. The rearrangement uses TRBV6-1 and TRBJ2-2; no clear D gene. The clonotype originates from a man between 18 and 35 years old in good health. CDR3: CASSELVSGELFF. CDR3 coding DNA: TGTGCCAGCAGTGAATTGGTATCCGGGGAGCTGTTTTTT.